This T cell receptor beta chain was documented in a study of T cell responses to AZD1222 COVID-19 vaccine. The CDR3 consists of 13 residues. V lost 6 bases to trimming and J lost 2 bases, with 10 bases between them. Germline lookup yields CDR1 LNHDA and CDR2 SQIVND (reference sequence). The table came from immunoSEQ multiplex PCR; TCRdb's copy has only in-frame clones and leaves some out. Of about 150,000 clones listed, approximately 91% are singletons. This clone was detected a few times. What it binds is unknown. Points from the study as a whole: Unmutated variant regions are reportedly the target of nearly half of TCRs that are spike-specific. Spike-wide vaccine-associated CD4 TCRs dominated at 160-218 and 743-854. Donors were mostly white British, more females; clonal diversity possibly underestimated. There were repertoire samples only from the period after the peak T cell response.

This receptor was obtained from an adult who received the AZD1222 COVID-19 vaccine. The chain is built from TRBV19 and TRBJ1-2; D not resolved. Sequencing used peripheral blood, obtained 28 days after the second AZD1222 dose. The CDR3 here is CASRFGRNYGYTF. CDR3 in DNA: TGTGCCAGTAGATTTGGGAGGAACTATGGCTACACCTTC. The variable domain in full, with the rest retrieved from reference TRBV19 and TRBJ1-2, is DGGITQSPKYLFRKEGQNVTLSCEQNLNHDAMYWYRQDPGQGLRLIYYSQIVNDFQKGDIAEGYSVSREKKESFPLTVTSAQKNPTAFYLCASRFGRNYGYTFGSGTRLTVV.